A selection of T cell receptor beta chains follows, all from one sample in a study of identical twins. TCRdb ran MiXCR on the 5' RACE reads and lists one entry per CDR3 protein. The repertoire holds 230,000 or so distinct CDR3 sequences, with about 8.9% as singletons. The same sample was also studied in work on yellow fever vaccine responses in identical twins.

Material for sequencing was CD8+ T cells sorted from blood. Receptors were obtained from a woman aged 18-29 years in good health. The CDR3 runs from the conserved cysteine through the conserved F or W. D genes are given only for firm matches. Rows may omit the clone size; those that give it use once, few, many or a size class.

CDR3 DNA: TGCAGTGCTAGGGGACTAGTGTCGTACAATGAGCAGTTCTTC; CDR3 protein: CSARGLVSYNEQFF; D gene: TRBD2; clone size: many; J gene: TRBJ2-1; V gene: TRBV20-1
CDR3 DNA: TGTGCCAGCAGTTTATCTTCATATAGCAATCAGCCCCAGCATTTT; CDR3 protein: CASSLSSYSNQPQHF; D gene: -; clone size: many; J gene: TRBJ1-5; V gene: TRBV27
CDR3 DNA: TGTGCCAGCAGCCCCAAGGGGTGGCCTCTCGAGCAGTACTTC; CDR3 protein: CASSPKGWPLEQYF; D gene: -; clone size: -; J gene: TRBJ2-7; V gene: TRBV7-9
CDR3 DNA: TGCGCCAGCAGCCAAGCTCTGGCAGTGCTGACCGGGGAGCTGTTTTTT; CDR3 protein: CASSQALAVLTGELFF; D gene: -; clone size: few; J gene: TRBJ2-2; V gene: TRBV4-3
CDR3 DNA: TGTGCCAGCAGCCAATTGTCCGGAGCAGGAGATACGCAGTATTTT; CDR3 protein: CASSQLSGAGDTQYF; D gene: -; clone size: -; J gene: TRBJ2-3; V gene: TRBV14
CDR3 DNA: TGTGCCACCAGCAGCCTCAAGGAGGGCTACGAGCAGTACTTC; CDR3 protein: CATSSLKEGYEQYF; D gene: -; clone size: many; J gene: TRBJ2-7; V gene: TRBV15
CDR3 DNA: TGTGCCAGCTCACCTCCAGGGTTGCGAGGGAACGAGCAGTACTTC; CDR3 protein: CASSPPGLRGNEQYF; D gene: -; clone size: few; J gene: TRBJ2-7; V gene: TRBV18
CDR3 DNA: TGTGCCAGCAGCCAAGGAGCGCGGGGGCAGGGCACAGATACGCAGTATTTT; CDR3 protein: CASSQGARGQGTDTQYF; D gene: -; clone size: few; J gene: TRBJ2-3; V gene: TRBV3-1
CDR3 DNA: TGTGCCAGCAGCTTAGACGCGGGAGTCAATGAGCAGTTCTTC; CDR3 protein: CASSLDAGVNEQFF; D gene: TRBD2; clone size: -; J gene: TRBJ2-1; V gene: TRBV7-6
CDR3 DNA: TGTGCCAGCAGCCTAAAGCTAGCCCTGGGAGATACGCAGTATTTT; CDR3 protein: CASSLKLALGDTQYF; D gene: -; clone size: few; J gene: TRBJ2-3; V gene: TRBV2
CDR3 DNA: TGTGCCAGCAGCGAAGGACAGGTCCCGGGGGAGACCCAGTACTTC; CDR3 protein: CASSEGQVPGETQYF; D gene: TRBD1; clone size: few; J gene: TRBJ2-5; V gene: TRBV7-2
CDR3 DNA: TGTGCCAGCAGTGAAGGGGCTCAGGGCACAGATACGCAGTATTTT; CDR3 protein: CASSEGAQGTDTQYF; D gene: -; clone size: many; J gene: TRBJ2-3; V gene: TRBV6-4
CDR3 DNA: TGCAGCGTTGAACTTCAAGGGCAGGCTTACGAGCAGTACTTC; CDR3 protein: CSVELQGQAYEQYF; D gene: -; clone size: -; J gene: TRBJ2-7; V gene: TRBV29-1
CDR3 DNA: TGTGCCAGCAGTTTATGGGGGGACAGGAACAATGAGCAGTTCTTC; CDR3 protein: CASSLWGDRNNEQFF; D gene: TRBD1; clone size: many; J gene: TRBJ2-1; V gene: TRBV12-3/TRBV12-4
CDR3 DNA: TGTGCCACCATAAGGAACACCGGGGAGCTGTTTTTT; CDR3 protein: CATIRNTGELFF; D gene: -; clone size: few; J gene: TRBJ2-2; V gene: TRBV27
CDR3 DNA: TGTGCCAGCAGTTCTGTCCCCGGGACAGGGGACGGCACCGGGGAGCTGTTTTTT; CDR3 protein: CASSSVPGTGDGTGELFF; D gene: TRBD1; clone size: -; J gene: TRBJ2-2; V gene: TRBV6-2/TRBV6-3
CDR3 DNA: TGCAGTGCTAGAGATTGGGGCCAGGGAAGGGGCGAAACCTACGAGCAGTACTTC; CDR3 protein: CSARDWGQGRGETYEQYF; D gene: -; clone size: few; J gene: TRBJ2-7; V gene: TRBV20-1
CDR3 DNA: TGTGCCAGCAGCCTGAAGAGTCAGGGGAGAATGAACACCGGGGAGCTGTTTTTT; CDR3 protein: CASSLKSQGRMNTGELFF; D gene: -; clone size: -; J gene: TRBJ2-2; V gene: TRBV11-1
CDR3 DNA: TGTGCCAGCGTTTGGCGGGAGGGCCTCTCAGATACGCAGTATTTT; CDR3 protein: CASVWREGLSDTQYF; D gene: TRBD2; clone size: -; J gene: TRBJ2-3; V gene: TRBV7-9
CDR3 DNA: TGTGCCAGCAGCGTGAACGATGAGCAGTTCTTC; CDR3 protein: CASSVNDEQFF; D gene: -; clone size: many; J gene: TRBJ2-1; V gene: TRBV7-9
CDR3 DNA: TGCAGTGCTAGCGGGGGGGTGTTTGGTGAGCAGTTCTTC; CDR3 protein: CSASGGVFGEQFF; D gene: TRBD2; clone size: many; J gene: TRBJ2-1; V gene: TRBV20-1
CDR3 DNA: TGCGCCAGCAGCCAAAGTACTAGCGCGGATGAGCAGTTCTTC; CDR3 protein: CASSQSTSADEQFF; D gene: TRBD2; clone size: -; J gene: TRBJ2-1; V gene: TRBV4-3
CDR3 DNA: TGTGCCAGCAGTGAAGGCAGGAGCACTGAAGCTTTCTTT; CDR3 protein: CASSEGRSTEAFF; D gene: -; clone size: -; J gene: TRBJ1-1; V gene: TRBV6-4
CDR3 DNA: TGTGCCAGCAGCTCCTCTAATGCAGGGGAATCTGGGGCCAACGTCCTGACTTTC; CDR3 protein: CASSSSNAGESGANVLTF; D gene: -; clone size: few; J gene: TRBJ2-6; V gene: TRBV11-1
CDR3 DNA: TGTGCCAGCAGCTTGAATGTCATCTCTTCTAGCGGGAGCTACAATGAGCAGTTCTTC; CDR3 protein: CASSLNVISSSGSYNEQFF; D gene: TRBD2; clone size: -; J gene: TRBJ2-1; V gene: TRBV11-1
CDR3 DNA: TGCAGTGCTCAGATCATTGCAGGGCTCTACGAGCAGTACTTC; CDR3 protein: CSAQIIAGLYEQYF; D gene: -; clone size: few; J gene: TRBJ2-7; V gene: TRBV20-1
CDR3 DNA: TGTGTTGGACATGCGGTACTAGCGGGAGTTTTTGGGTCCTACGAGCAGTACTTC; CDR3 protein: CVGHAVLAGVFGSYEQYF; D gene: TRBD2; clone size: few; J gene: TRBJ2-7; V gene: TRBV25-1
CDR3 DNA: TGTGCCAGCAGCTTGGCGGACAGACCTTTCTCCTACGAGCAGTACTTC; CDR3 protein: CASSLADRPFSYEQYF; D gene: -; clone size: many; J gene: TRBJ2-7; V gene: TRBV5-6
CDR3 DNA: TGTGCCAGCAGTCCGCCACCCGTTCTCTCCTACGAGCAGTACTTC; CDR3 protein: CASSPPPVLSYEQYF; D gene: -; clone size: few; J gene: TRBJ2-7; V gene: TRBV5-5
CDR3 DNA: TGTGCCAGCACCCCGGGGAGAACTATACGGGCTGACTCCTACGAGCAGTACTTC; CDR3 protein: CASTPGRTIRADSYEQYF; D gene: -; clone size: -; J gene: TRBJ2-7; V gene: TRBV3-1
CDR3 DNA: TGTGCCAGCAGCGCAAGGGACAGGGCCCCCTACGAGCAGTACTTC; CDR3 protein: CASSARDRAPYEQYF; D gene: TRBD1; clone size: -; J gene: TRBJ2-7; V gene: TRBV7-2
CDR3 DNA: TGTGCCACCAGCAGCACTACGCATCGGGACAATGAGCAGTTCTTC; CDR3 protein: CATSSTTHRDNEQFF; D gene: -; clone size: few; J gene: TRBJ2-1; V gene: TRBV15
CDR3 DNA: TGTGCCACCAGCATTGTCTCCTACAATGAGCAGTTCTTC; CDR3 protein: CATSIVSYNEQFF; D gene: -; clone size: many; J gene: TRBJ2-1; V gene: TRBV15
CDR3 DNA: TGCAGTGCCGGGGATGTAGAGCAGTTCTTC; CDR3 protein: CSAGDVEQFF; D gene: -; clone size: many; J gene: TRBJ2-1; V gene: TRBV20-1
CDR3 DNA: TGCAGCGTTGGGCTGCCCAACACAGATACGCAGTATTTT; CDR3 protein: CSVGLPNTDTQYF; D gene: -; clone size: many; J gene: TRBJ2-3; V gene: TRBV29-1
CDR3 DNA: TGCGCCAGCAGCTTGGATAGTACAGGGGTAGGGGAGACCCAGTACTTC; CDR3 protein: CASSLDSTGVGETQYF; D gene: TRBD1; clone size: many; J gene: TRBJ2-5; V gene: TRBV5-1
CDR3 DNA: TGTGCCAGCAGTCAACCTAGGGGGCGTTCAGCCTACGAGCAGTACTTC; CDR3 protein: CASSQPRGRSAYEQYF; D gene: TRBD1; clone size: many; J gene: TRBJ2-7; V gene: TRBV6-2/TRBV6-3
CDR3 DNA: TGTACCAGCAGCGATCCCAAGGGGGGCGGGGCAGACCTCTCCTACGAGCAGTACTTC; CDR3 protein: CTSSDPKGGGADLSYEQYF; D gene: -; clone size: -; J gene: TRBJ2-7; V gene: TRBV3-1
CDR3 DNA: TGTGCCACCAGCAGAGGATTGGCGCGGGAGGTGGAGACCCAGTACTTC; CDR3 protein: CATSRGLAREVETQYF; D gene: TRBD2; clone size: many; J gene: TRBJ2-5; V gene: TRBV15
CDR3 DNA: TGTGCCACCAGTGCGGGTTTTGGGGCCAACGTCCTGACTTTC; CDR3 protein: CATSAGFGANVLTF; D gene: -; clone size: -; J gene: TRBJ2-6; V gene: TRBV24-1
CDR3 DNA: TGTGCCAGCAGCTGGACAGGGCTAAACATTCAGTACTTC; CDR3 protein: CASSWTGLNIQYF; D gene: TRBD1; clone size: few; J gene: TRBJ2-4; V gene: TRBV6-6
CDR3 DNA: TGTGCCAGCAGCTTTGAAGATCAGCCCCAGCATTTT; CDR3 protein: CASSFEDQPQHF; D gene: -; clone size: many; J gene: TRBJ1-5; V gene: TRBV7-9
CDR3 DNA: TGTGCCAGCAGTTACCGGACCGGGGAGCAGTACTTC; CDR3 protein: CASSYRTGEQYF; D gene: -; clone size: many; J gene: TRBJ2-7; V gene: TRBV6-5
CDR3 DNA: TGTGCCAGCAGTTACACATCGGGACTAGCAGAACTCCGAGAGACCCAGTACTTC; CDR3 protein: CASSYTSGLAELRETQYF; D gene: TRBD2; clone size: -; J gene: TRBJ2-5; V gene: TRBV27
CDR3 DNA: TGTGCCAGCAGCCAAGGAATCGGGATAGGTGACAATGAGCAGTTCTTC; CDR3 protein: CASSQGIGIGDNEQFF; D gene: -; clone size: -; J gene: TRBJ2-1; V gene: TRBV3-1
CDR3 DNA: TGTGCCAGCAGCCCCGGACTGTCTGGTATGCAGACCCAGTACTTC; CDR3 protein: CASSPGLSGMQTQYF; D gene: -; clone size: few; J gene: TRBJ2-5; V gene: TRBV5-8
CDR3 DNA: TGTGCCAGCAGCTGGGCATCTGGTCGCGAAGCTTTCTTT; CDR3 protein: CASSWASGREAFF; D gene: -; clone size: many; J gene: TRBJ1-1; V gene: TRBV5-5
CDR3 DNA: TGCAGCGTTCAAGGCGGGGCTCTGAACACCGGGGAGCTGTTTTTT; CDR3 protein: CSVQGGALNTGELFF; D gene: -; clone size: many; J gene: TRBJ2-2; V gene: TRBV29-1
CDR3 DNA: TGTGCCAGCAGCTTAGGATGGGGGGAACTAGTCCCCTACGAGCAGTACTTC; CDR3 protein: CASSLGWGELVPYEQYF; D gene: -; clone size: many; J gene: TRBJ2-7; V gene: TRBV7-2
CDR3 DNA: TGCAGCGTTGATGGGGGGGACCACGGGGAGCTGTTTTTT; CDR3 protein: CSVDGGDHGELFF; D gene: TRBD2; clone size: many; J gene: TRBJ2-2; V gene: TRBV29-1